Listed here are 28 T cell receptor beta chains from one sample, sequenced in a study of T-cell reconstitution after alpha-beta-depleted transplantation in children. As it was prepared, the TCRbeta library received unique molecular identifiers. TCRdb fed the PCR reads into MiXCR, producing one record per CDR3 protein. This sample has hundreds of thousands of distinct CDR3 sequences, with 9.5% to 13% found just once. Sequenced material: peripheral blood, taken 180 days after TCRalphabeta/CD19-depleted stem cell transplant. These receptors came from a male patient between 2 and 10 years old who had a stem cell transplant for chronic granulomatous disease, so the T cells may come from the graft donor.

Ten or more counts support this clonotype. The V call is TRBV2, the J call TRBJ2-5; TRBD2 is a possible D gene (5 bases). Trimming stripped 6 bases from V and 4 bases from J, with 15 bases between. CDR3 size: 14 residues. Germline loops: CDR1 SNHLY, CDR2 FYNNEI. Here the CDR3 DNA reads TGTGCCAGCAGGGCGGGCCCGCCTGGAGAGACCCAGTACTTC. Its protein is CASRAGPPGETQYF.

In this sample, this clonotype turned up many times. The CDR3 reads CASSLRADSTYEQYF. The CDR3 DNA follows: TGTGCCAGCTCACTAAGAGCGGACAGTACCTACGAGCAGTACTTC. The rearrangement joins TRBV18 to TRBJ2-7; D might be TRBD1 (6 bases). The CDR3 totals 15 residues. Trimming removed 4 bases from V and 2 bases from J, with 15 bases in between. The germline gives CDR1 KGHSH, CDR2 LQKENI.

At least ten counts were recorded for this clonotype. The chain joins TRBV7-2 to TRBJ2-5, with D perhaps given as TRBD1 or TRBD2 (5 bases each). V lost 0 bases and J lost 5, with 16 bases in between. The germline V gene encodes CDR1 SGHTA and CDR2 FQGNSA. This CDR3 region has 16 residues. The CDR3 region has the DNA TGTGCCAGCAGCTTAGCGAGGGACGGGGACGCTGAGACCCAGTACTTC. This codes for CASSLARDGDAETQYF.

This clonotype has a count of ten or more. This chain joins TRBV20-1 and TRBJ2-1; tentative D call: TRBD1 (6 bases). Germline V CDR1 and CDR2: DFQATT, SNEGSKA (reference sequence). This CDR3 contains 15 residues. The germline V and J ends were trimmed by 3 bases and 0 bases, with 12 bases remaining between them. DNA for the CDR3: TGCAGTGCTAGCGGGACACCGAGCTCCTACAATGAGCAGTTCTTC. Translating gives CSASGTPSSYNEQFF.

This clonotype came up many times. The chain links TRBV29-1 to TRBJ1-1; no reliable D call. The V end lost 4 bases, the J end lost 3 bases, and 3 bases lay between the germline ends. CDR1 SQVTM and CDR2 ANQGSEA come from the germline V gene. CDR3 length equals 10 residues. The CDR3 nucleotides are TGCAGCGTTGCATACACTGAAGCTTTCTTT. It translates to CSVAYTEAFF.

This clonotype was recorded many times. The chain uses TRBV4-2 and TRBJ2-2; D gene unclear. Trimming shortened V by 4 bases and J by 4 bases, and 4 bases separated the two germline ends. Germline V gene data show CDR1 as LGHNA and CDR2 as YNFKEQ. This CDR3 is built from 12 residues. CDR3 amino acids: CASSPSTGELFF. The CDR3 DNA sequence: TGTGCCAGCAGCCCAAGCACCGGGGAGCTGTTTTTT.

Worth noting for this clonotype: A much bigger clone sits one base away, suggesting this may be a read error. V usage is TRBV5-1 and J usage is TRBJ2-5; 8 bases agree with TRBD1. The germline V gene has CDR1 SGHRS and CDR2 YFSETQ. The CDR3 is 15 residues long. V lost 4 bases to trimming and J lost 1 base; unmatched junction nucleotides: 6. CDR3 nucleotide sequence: TGCGCCAGCAGCACCTCCGGGACAGGCCAAGAGACCCAGTACTTC. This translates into CASSTSGTGQETQYF.

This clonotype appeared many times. This chain's CDR3 is CASSVANSGANVLTF. The CDR3 coding sequence is TGTGCCAGCAGCGTAGCCAACTCTGGGGCCAACGTCCTGACTTTC. The chain links TRBV9 to TRBJ2-6; no clear D gene. Trimming pared 0 bases from V and 0 bases from J, leaving 4 bases between. This CDR3 is 15 amino acids long. The V gene's germline CDR1 is SGDLS and CDR2 YYNGEE. The whole variable domain, remainder taken from reference TRBV9 and TRBJ2-6, is DSGVTQTPKHLITATGQRVTLRCSPRSGDLSVYWYQQSLDQGLQFLIQYYNGEERAKGNILERFSAQQFPDLHSELNLSSLELGDSALYFCASSVANSGANVLTFGAGSRLTVL.

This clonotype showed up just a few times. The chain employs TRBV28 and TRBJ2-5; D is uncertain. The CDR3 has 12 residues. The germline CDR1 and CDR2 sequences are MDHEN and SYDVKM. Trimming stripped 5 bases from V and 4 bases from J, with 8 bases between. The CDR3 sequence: CASSTPGETQYF. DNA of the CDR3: TGTGCCAGCAGTACACCAGGAGAGACCCAGTACTTC.

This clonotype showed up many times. This CDR3 is CSGTPLHTDTQYF. The CDR3 DNA sequence: TGCAGTGGAACTCCCTTGCACACAGATACGCAGTATTTT. The chain links TRBV20-1 to TRBJ2-3; D is ambiguous. The ends were cut back, 7 bases at V and 2 bases at J, with 13 bases in the middle. The CDR3 sequence is 13 residues long. CDR1 and CDR2 from the germline V gene are DFQATT and SNEGSKA (reference sequence).

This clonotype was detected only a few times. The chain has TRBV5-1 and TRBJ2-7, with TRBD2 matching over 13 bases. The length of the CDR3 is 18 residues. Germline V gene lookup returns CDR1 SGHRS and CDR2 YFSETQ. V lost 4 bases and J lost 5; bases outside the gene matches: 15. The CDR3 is CASSQDPGLAGEPNEQYF. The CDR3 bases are TGCGCCAGCAGCCAAGACCCCGGACTAGCGGGAGAACCGAACGAGCAGTACTTC. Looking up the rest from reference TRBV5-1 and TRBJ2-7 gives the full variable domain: KAGVTQTPRYLIKTRGQQVTLSCSPISGHRSVSWYQQTPGQGLQFLFEYFSETQRNKGNFPGRFSGRQFSNSRSEMNVSTLELGDSALYLCASSQDPGLAGEPNEQYFGPGTRLTVT.

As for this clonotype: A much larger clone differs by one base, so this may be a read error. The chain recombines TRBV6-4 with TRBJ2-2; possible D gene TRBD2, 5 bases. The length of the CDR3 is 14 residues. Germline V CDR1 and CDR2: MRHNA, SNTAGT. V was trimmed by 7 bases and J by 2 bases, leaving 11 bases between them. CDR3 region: CASNLTRNTGELFF. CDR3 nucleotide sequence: TGTGCCAGCAATCTAACTAGAAACACCGGGGAGCTGTTTTTT.

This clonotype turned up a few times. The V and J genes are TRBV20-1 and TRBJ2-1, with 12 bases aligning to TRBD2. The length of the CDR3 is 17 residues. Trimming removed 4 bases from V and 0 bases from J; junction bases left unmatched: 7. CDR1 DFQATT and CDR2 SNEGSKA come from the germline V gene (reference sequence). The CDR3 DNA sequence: TGCAGTGCTACCGGGACTAGCGGGCGAAGCTCCTACAATGAGCAGTTCTTC. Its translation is CSATGTSGRSSYNEQFF.

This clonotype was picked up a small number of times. The CDR3 here is CASSLEYPPYGELFF. DNA for the CDR3: TGTGCCAGCAGCTTAGAATATCCCCCGTACGGGGAGCTGTTTTTT. The rearrangement links TRBV7-6 to TRBJ2-2; D gene ambiguous. Trimming removed 1 base at V and 7 bases at J, with 13 bases between. Germline V gene data show CDR1 as SGHVS and CDR2 as FNYEAQ. The CDR3 has 15 amino acids.

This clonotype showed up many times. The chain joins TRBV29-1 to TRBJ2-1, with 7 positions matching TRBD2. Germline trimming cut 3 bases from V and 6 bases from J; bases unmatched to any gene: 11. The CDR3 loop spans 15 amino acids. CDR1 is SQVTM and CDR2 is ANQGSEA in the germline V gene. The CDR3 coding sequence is TGCAGCGTTGAGGGGAGGGACCCCTTATTCAATGAGCAGTTCTTC. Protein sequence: CSVEGRDPLFNEQFF.

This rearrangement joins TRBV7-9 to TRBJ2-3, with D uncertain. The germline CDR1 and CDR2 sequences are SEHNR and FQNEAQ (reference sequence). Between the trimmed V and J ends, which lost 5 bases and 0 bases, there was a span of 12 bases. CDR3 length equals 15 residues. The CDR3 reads CASSPGISSTDTQYF. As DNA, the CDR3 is TGTGCCAGCAGCCCCGGAATCTCTAGCACAGATACGCAGTATTTT.

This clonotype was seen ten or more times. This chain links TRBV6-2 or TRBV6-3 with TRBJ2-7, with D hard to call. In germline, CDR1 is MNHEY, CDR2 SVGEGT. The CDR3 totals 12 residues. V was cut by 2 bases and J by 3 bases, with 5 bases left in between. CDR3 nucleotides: TGTGCCAGCAGTTACGACGGCTACGAGCAGTACTTC. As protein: CASSYDGYEQYF.

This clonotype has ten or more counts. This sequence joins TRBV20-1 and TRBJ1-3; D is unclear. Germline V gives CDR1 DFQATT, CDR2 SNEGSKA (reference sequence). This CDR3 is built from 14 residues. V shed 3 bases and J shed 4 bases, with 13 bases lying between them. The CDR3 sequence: CSASKAERGNTIYF. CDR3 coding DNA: TGCAGTGCTAGCAAGGCGGAGAGAGGAAACACCATATATTTT.

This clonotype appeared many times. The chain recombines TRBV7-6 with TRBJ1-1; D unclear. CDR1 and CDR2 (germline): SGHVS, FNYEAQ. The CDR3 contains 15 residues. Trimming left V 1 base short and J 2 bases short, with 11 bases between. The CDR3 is CASSLGSGLNTEAFF. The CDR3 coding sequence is TGTGCCAGCAGCTTAGGATCCGGCTTAAACACTGAAGCTTTCTTT.

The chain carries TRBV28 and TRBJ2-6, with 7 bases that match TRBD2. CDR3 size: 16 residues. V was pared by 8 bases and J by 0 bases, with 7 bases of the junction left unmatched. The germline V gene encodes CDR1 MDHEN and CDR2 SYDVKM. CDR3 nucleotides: TGTGCCAGCCGGATGGGGGGGTCCTCTGGGGCCAACGTCCTGACTTTC. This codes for CASRMGGSSGANVLTF.

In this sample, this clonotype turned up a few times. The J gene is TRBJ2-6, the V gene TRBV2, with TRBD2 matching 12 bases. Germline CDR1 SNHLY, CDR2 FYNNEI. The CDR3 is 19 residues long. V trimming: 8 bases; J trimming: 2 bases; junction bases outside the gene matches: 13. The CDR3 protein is CASCPDPLAGGPGANVLTF. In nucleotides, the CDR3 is TGTGCCAGCTGCCCTGACCCCCTAGCGGGAGGGCCTGGGGCCAACGTCCTGACTTTC.

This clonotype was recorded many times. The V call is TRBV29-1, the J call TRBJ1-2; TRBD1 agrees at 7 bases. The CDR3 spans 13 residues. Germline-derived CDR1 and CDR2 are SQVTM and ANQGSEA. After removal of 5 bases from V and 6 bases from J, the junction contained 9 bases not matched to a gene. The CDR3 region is CSVQGVGVNGYTF. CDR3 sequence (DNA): TGCAGCGTTCAGGGGGTGGGAGTAAATGGCTACACCTTC.

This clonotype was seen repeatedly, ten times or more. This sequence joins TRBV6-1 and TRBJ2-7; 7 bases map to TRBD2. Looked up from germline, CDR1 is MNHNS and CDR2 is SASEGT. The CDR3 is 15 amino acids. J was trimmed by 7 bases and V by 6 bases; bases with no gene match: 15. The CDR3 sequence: CASRPNLAATGEQYF. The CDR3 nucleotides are TGTGCCAGCAGGCCAAACCTAGCGGCAACTGGGGAGCAGTACTTC.

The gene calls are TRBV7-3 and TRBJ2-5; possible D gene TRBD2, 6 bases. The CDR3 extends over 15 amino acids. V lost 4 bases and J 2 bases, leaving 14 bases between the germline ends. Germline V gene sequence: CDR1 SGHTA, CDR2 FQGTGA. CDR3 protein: CASSSLGGPQETQYF. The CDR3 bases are TGTGCCAGCAGCTCGCTCGGGGGACCACAAGAGACCCAGTACTTC.

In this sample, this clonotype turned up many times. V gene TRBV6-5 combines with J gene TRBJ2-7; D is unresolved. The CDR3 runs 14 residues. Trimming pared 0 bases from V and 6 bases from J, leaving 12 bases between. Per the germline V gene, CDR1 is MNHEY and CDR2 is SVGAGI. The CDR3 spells CASSYSLSAGEQYF. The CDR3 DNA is TGTGCCAGCAGTTACTCGTTAAGTGCTGGCGAGCAGTACTTC.

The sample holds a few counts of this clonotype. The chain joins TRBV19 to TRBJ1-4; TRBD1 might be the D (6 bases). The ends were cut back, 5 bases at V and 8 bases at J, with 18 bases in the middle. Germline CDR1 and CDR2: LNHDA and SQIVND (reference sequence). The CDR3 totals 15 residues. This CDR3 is CASSAPGQSKEKLFF. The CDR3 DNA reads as TGTGCCAGTAGTGCACCGGGACAATCGAAAGAAAAACTGTTTTTT.

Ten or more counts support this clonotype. The DNA for the CDR3 is TGTGCCAGCAGCTCTCCGGGACTCCATCCCCGGGGCCACGGGGGAGCGGGCTACAATGAGCAGTTCTTC. It translates to CASSSPGLHPRGHGGAGYNEQFF. The genes are TRBV7-1 and TRBJ2-1; tentatively, D is TRBD2 (6 bases). TRBV7-1 is an open reading frame whose function is uncertain. This CDR3 is built from 23 residues. The V end was cut by 3 bases, the J end by 3 bases, with 36 bases between.

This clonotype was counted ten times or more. The CDR3 region is CSAPGQWNTEAFF. The CDR3, as DNA: TGCAGTGCCCCGGGACAGTGGAACACTGAAGCTTTCTTT. V is TRBV20-1 and J is TRBJ1-1; TRBD1 agrees at 7 bases. Germline loops: CDR1 DFQATT, CDR2 SNEGSKA (reference sequence). V shed 6 bases and J 1 base; nucleotides not matched to a gene: 5. CDR3 length equals 13 residues.